Given below is one TCR beta chain in context. No antigen is known for it. In the same sample, other DNA sequences code for this CDR3. Assay used: immunoSEQ multiplex PCR; TCRdb lists only in-frame clones, some missing. This sample has tens of thousands of clones; 85% occur once, and the top ten carry approximately 19%. This sample is part of a study of T cell responses to AZD1222 COVID-19 vaccine. Study-wide context: Combined were second doses at about 4 or about 12 weeks.

Study observations and caveats: An increase in Spike-specific TCR breadth and depth was observed after two AZD1222 doses. Regions left unmutated in variants are reportedly the target of nearly half of spike-specific TCRs. Females outnumbered males among donors, who were mostly white British; clonal diversity was possibly underestimated.

The sample was peripheral blood, taken on day 0 of AZD1222 vaccination. This sequence originates from an adult in good health.

CDR3 DNA: TGTGCCAGCAGCGTAGGACAGGGGACCTACGAGCAGTACTTC. Amino acids: CASSVGQGTYEQYF. The chain is built from TRBV9 and TRBJ2-7, with 8 bases identical to TRBD1. CDR1 and CDR2 from the germline V gene are SGDLS and YYNGEE. The CDR3 sequence is 14 residues long. J was trimmed by 2 bases and V by 0 bases; bases with no gene match: 1.